The 27 T cell receptor beta chains in this list originate from one sample, sequenced in a study of CD8 T cells in ankylosing spondylitis. A single record per CDR3 protein comes from TCRdb applying MiXCR to the 5' RACE reads. Among about 350,000 distinct CDR3 sequences listed, roughly 20% were seen once. The sequencing sample was made of blood, either unsorted or a sorted T cell fraction (not recorded which). The receptor source for this set is a male donor with ankylosing spondylitis or in good health (not recorded which).

This clonotype was observed a handful of times. V usage is TRBV7-9 and J usage is TRBJ2-1, with 8 bases that match TRBD1. V lost 5 bases and J lost 4; bases outside the gene matches: 13. Germline CDR1 SEHNR, CDR2 FQNEAQ (reference sequence). CDR3 size: 17 residues. The CDR3: CASSTLMGTGWYNEQFF. Here the CDR3 DNA reads TGTGCCAGCAGCACATTGATGGGGACAGGCTGGTACAATGAGCAGTTCTTC.

In its sample, this clonotype was seen a few times. The CDR3 loop is CASTGWKGKAGELFF. The CDR3 DNA follows: TGTGCCAGCACCGGATGGAAGGGGAAGGCCGGGGAGCTGTTTTTT. The chain combines TRBV7-9 with TRBJ2-2, with D possibly matching TRBD1 (5 bases). Germline V gene data show CDR1 as SEHNR and CDR2 as FQNEAQ (reference sequence). This CDR3 has 15 amino acids. With 7 bases removed from V and 6 bases from J, the gap between germline ends came to 18 bases.

The chain joins TRBV20-1 to TRBJ2-1; 12 bases map to TRBD2. CDR3 size: 16 residues. The trim removed 2 bases at V and 4 bases at J, leaving 6 bases unmatched. Germline V CDR1 and CDR2: DFQATT, SNEGSKA (reference sequence). The CDR3 coding sequence is TGCAGTGCTAGACTAGCGGGGGGGCCGTTATACAATGAGCAGTTCTTC. It is translated as CSARLAGGPLYNEQFF.

This clonotype was counted only a few times. The rearrangement joins TRBV9 to TRBJ1-1; no definite D call. V gave up 2 bases and J gave up 1 base, with 6 bases separating them. The CDR3 runs 13 residues. Germline CDR1 SGDLS, CDR2 YYNGEE. DNA of the CDR3: TGTGCCAGCAGCGTGCTAAAGAACACTGAAGCTTTCTTT. The encoded protein is CASSVLKNTEAFF.

This clonotype occurred a few times. V gene TRBV20-1 combines with J gene TRBJ2-3; D is uncertain. The CDR3 loop spans 13 amino acids. V gave up 3 bases and J gave up 0 bases, with 7 bases separating them. Per the germline V gene, CDR1 is DFQATT and CDR2 is SNEGSKA (reference sequence). The CDR3 is CSARAISTDTQYF. The CDR3 region has the DNA TGCAGTGCTAGGGCCATTAGCACAGATACGCAGTATTTT.

J is TRBJ2-7 and V is TRBV12-3 or TRBV12-4, with 9 bases aligning to TRBD2. J gave up 7 bases and V 5 bases, and 21 bases lay outside the gene matches. This CDR3 has 18 amino acids. The CDR3 DNA reads TGTGCCAGCAGTCACCAGCTCCTCGGGACTAGCTACCTTTGGGAGCAGTACTTC. It translates to CASSHQLLGTSYLWEQYF.

This clonotype has only a few counts. J is TRBJ2-3 and V is TRBV18, with TRBD2 as a possible D gene (5 bases). The CDR3 consists of 15 residues. V lost 6 bases and J 2 bases, leaving 15 bases between the germline ends. The germline V gene has CDR1 KGHSH and CDR2 LQKENI. CDR3 bases: TGTGCCAGCTCCCTCACCGGACTGGACACAGATACGCAGTATTTT. It specifies CASSLTGLDTDTQYF.

V is TRBV10-2 and J is TRBJ2-3; the match to TRBD2 covers 7 bases. After removal of 4 bases from V and 2 bases from J, the junction contained 3 bases not matched to a gene. CDR3 length: 14 residues. In germline, CDR1 is WSHSY, CDR2 SAAADI. CDR3 protein: CASSGGLDTDTQYF. In DNA, the CDR3 is TGCGCCAGCAGTGGAGGACTAGACACAGATACGCAGTATTTT.

The chain couples TRBV5-4 to TRBJ2-5, with 12 bases lining up with TRBD2. The CDR3 spans 16 residues. The J segment lost 4 bases and the V segment lost 4 bases, leaving 8 bases of the junction unmatched. The germline V gene encodes CDR1 SGHNT and CDR2 YYREEE (reference sequence). The DNA of the CDR3 is TGTGCCAGCAGCCCTCGACTAGCGGGGGCCACAGAGACCCAGTACTTC. It codes for CASSPRLAGATETQYF.

This clonotype was seen only a few times. This chain uses TRBV20-1 with TRBJ2-1; D is undetermined. The germline V and J ends were trimmed by 7 bases and 2 bases, with 6 bases remaining between them. The CDR3 consists of 11 residues. Germline CDR1 reads DFQATT; CDR2 reads SNEGSKA (reference sequence). The CDR3, as DNA: TGCAGTGGTGACACCTACAATGAGCAGTTCTTC. Its translation is CSGDTYNEQFF.

This clonotype came up a few times. The chain employs TRBV20-1 and TRBJ2-3, with D perhaps given as TRBD1 or TRBD2 (7 bases each). With 5 bases removed from V and 2 bases from J, the gap between germline ends came to 20 bases. The CDR3 runs to 16 residues. The V gene's germline CDR1 is DFQATT and CDR2 SNEGSKA (reference sequence). The CDR3 spells CSAPAQGGHFTDTQYF. CDR3 in DNA: TGCAGTGCTCCGGCCCAGGGGGGGCACTTCACAGATACGCAGTATTTT.

This chain uses TRBV5-5 with TRBJ2-1, with a weak D call TRBD2 (5 bases). The CDR3 loop spans 14 amino acids. Germline V gene lookup returns CDR1 SGHKS and CDR2 YYEKEE (reference sequence). Trimming pared 6 bases from V and 3 bases from J, leaving 13 bases between. The CDR3 here is CASTRTEDYNEQFF. As DNA, the CDR3 is TGTGCCAGCACACGGACGGAGGACTACAATGAGCAGTTCTTC.

This clonotype has more than one count but fewer than ten. This chain uses TRBV27 with TRBJ1-6; D gene uncertain. The CDR3 extends over 16 amino acids. With 4 bases removed from V and 0 bases from J, the gap between germline ends came to 10 bases. Germline values: CDR1 MNHEY, CDR2 SMNVEV (reference sequence). CDR3 region: CASSSLWGSYNSPLHF. Here the CDR3 DNA reads TGTGCCAGCAGTTCGCTCTGGGGCTCCTATAATTCACCCCTCCACTTT.

This clonotype was seen more than once but under ten times. The chain combines TRBV20-1 with TRBJ2-1; TRBD2 agrees at 8 bases. The CDR3 consists of 18 residues. Germline CDR1 DFQATT, CDR2 SNEGSKA (reference sequence). After removal of 0 bases from V and 0 bases from J, the junction contained 10 bases not matched to a gene. CDR3: CSARDFPGGPSSYNEQFF. DNA for the CDR3: TGCAGTGCTAGAGATTTTCCGGGGGGGCCGAGCTCCTACAATGAGCAGTTCTTC.

The chain joins TRBV7-9 to TRBJ2-3; 8 bases map to TRBD1. The CDR3 spans 12 residues. In germline, CDR1 is SEHNR, CDR2 FQNEAQ (reference sequence). The V segment lost 4 bases and the J segment 13 bases; nucleotides outside the gene matches: 7. The CDR3 protein is CASSSTGQDKYF. In DNA, the CDR3 is TGTGCCAGCAGCTCTACGGGACAGGATAAGTATTTT.

The chain carries TRBV12-3 or TRBV12-4 and TRBJ1-1; a possible D gene is TRBD1 (5 bases). V gave up 6 bases and J gave up 3 bases, with 14 bases separating them. The CDR3 is 14 residues long. CDR3 in DNA: TGTGCCAGCAGACGATATCAGGGCGACACTGAAGCTTTCTTT. As protein: CASRRYQGDTEAFF.

The chain is built from TRBV7-8 and TRBJ2-3, with 11 bases matching TRBD2. This CDR3 has 16 amino acids. Germline CDR1 reads SGHVS; CDR2 reads FQNEAQ. With V trimmed by 6 bases and J by 4 bases, 9 bases remained unmatched. The CDR3 region has the DNA TGTGCCAGCAGTTCAATAGCGGGGGGGCCGGCAGATACGCAGTATTTT. This encodes CASSSIAGGPADTQYF.

This clonotype has only a few counts. The chain has TRBV29-1 and TRBJ2-1, with TRBD2 matching over 9 bases. Germline V lookup: CDR1 SQVTM, CDR2 ANQGSEA. The J segment lost 6 bases and the V segment lost 7 bases, leaving 4 bases of the junction unmatched. The CDR3 contains 12 residues. The CDR3 loop is CSARLAANEQFF. CDR3 in DNA: TGCAGCGCCAGACTAGCGGCCAATGAGCAGTTCTTC.

The V call is TRBV10-3, the J call TRBJ2-7, with D possibly TRBD2 on 6 matching bases. Germline CDR1 reads ENHRY; CDR2 reads SYGVKD. Trimming stripped 6 bases from V and 7 bases from J, with 13 bases between. The CDR3 runs to 12 residues. The CDR3 region is CAISPLAGEQYF. DNA for the CDR3: TGTGCCATCAGCCCACTAGCAGGGGAGCAGTACTTC.

This clonotype appeared a few times. The chain has TRBV3-1 and TRBJ2-7; the D gene is possibly TRBD1 (6 bases). The CDR3 runs to 14 residues. V lost 3 bases to trimming and J lost 3 bases, with 12 bases between them. CDR1 LGHDT and CDR2 YNNKEL come from the germline V gene (reference sequence). The CDR3 DNA reads as TGTGCCAGCAGCCAGACAGGCGCCGTCTACGAGCAGTACTTC. Residues: CASSQTGAVYEQYF.

CDR3 sequence: CASNTLAGRPHEQFF. The CDR3 DNA reads as TGTGCCAGCAACACGCTAGCGGGGAGGCCCCATGAGCAGTTCTTC. The V and J genes are TRBV27 and TRBJ2-1; 9 nucleotides line up with TRBD2. From germline, CDR1 is MNHEY and CDR2 SMNVEV (reference sequence). This CDR3 is built from 15 residues. J was trimmed by 8 bases and V by 7 bases; bases with no gene match: 12.

As DNA, the CDR3 is TGCGCCAGCAGTGAGGCCCTAGGGGGAAATTACGAGCAGTACTTC. Translating it yields CASSEALGGNYEQYF. This chain connects TRBV10-2 to TRBJ2-7; possibly TRBD1 for D (6 bases). Deletions cut 2 bases from V and 4 bases from J, with 15 bases between. In germline, CDR1 is WSHSY, CDR2 SAAADI. The CDR3 spans 15 residues.

This clonotype was counted only a few times. CDR3 bases: TGTGCCAGCAGCCCCACAACGACAGGTGGAAAACTGTTTTTT. Its translation: CASSPTTTGGKLFF. The J gene is TRBJ1-4, the V gene TRBV6-1, with D perhaps matching TRBD1 (6 bases). Trimming took off 6 bases at V and 10 bases at J, with 18 bases between the two ends. CDR3 length: 14 amino acids. Germline lookup yields CDR1 MNHNS and CDR2 SASEGT.

J is TRBJ2-7 and V is TRBV5-1; D possibly matches TRBD1 or TRBD2 (5 bases each). From germline, CDR1 is SGHRS and CDR2 YFSETQ. CDR3 length: 14 amino acids. The V end lost 2 bases, the J end lost 3 bases, and 12 bases lay between the germline ends. DNA of the CDR3: TGCGCCAGCAGCTTTTCCACAGGAGGCTACGAGCAGTACTTC. It translates to CASSFSTGGYEQYF.

This clonotype was detected only a few times. The V and J genes are TRBV2 and TRBJ2-7, with D uncertain. The CDR3 is 11 residues long. CDR1 is SNHLY, CDR2 FYNNEI, per germline. The germline V and J ends were trimmed by 7 bases and 5 bases, with 9 bases remaining between them. CDR3 loop: CASTRIDEQYF. DNA for the CDR3: TGTGCCAGCACCAGAATCGACGAGCAGTACTTC.

This clonotype was observed a handful of times. The V and J genes are TRBV28 and TRBJ2-2; maybe TRBD1 (6 bases). The CDR3 is 14 residues long. Germline CDR1 reads MDHEN; CDR2 reads SYDVKM. V was shortened by 4 bases and J by 4 bases, with 10 bases between the two germline ends. The CDR3 loop is CASSSQGGTGELFF. Here the CDR3 DNA reads TGTGCCAGCAGTTCACAGGGTGGCACCGGGGAGCTGTTTTTT.

This chain links TRBV7-3 with TRBJ2-3; D gene unclear. The CDR3 is 13 residues long. Germline loops: CDR1 SGHTA, CDR2 FQGTGA. Trimming shortened V by 8 bases and J by 6 bases, and 15 bases separated the two germline ends. CDR3 sequence (DNA): TGTGCCAGCGGGATCTCTTCTGTGGATACGCAGTATTTT. Its protein is CASGISSVDTQYF.